The 14 T cell receptor beta chains presented below share a single source sample, sequenced in a study of tissue T cells after allogeneic stem cell transplantation. Data came from immunoSEQ multiplex PCR; TCRdb stores just in-frame clones and leaves some out. This table has around 28,000 clones, less than 90% appearing once. This sample comprised blood, obtained before transplantation. These receptors all stem from a woman between 18 and 55 years old who later had graft-versus-host disease after an allogeneic stem cell transplant.

The genes are TRBV7-8 and TRBJ2-1, with D tentatively TRBD1 or TRBD2 (5 bases each). The CDR3 length is 12 residues. Trimming shortened V by 5 bases and J by 10 bases, and 12 bases separated the two germline ends. In germline, CDR1 is SGHVS, CDR2 FQNEAQ. As DNA, the CDR3 is TGTGCCAGCAGCCAAGGGACGACCGAGCAGTTCTTC. Its translation is CASSQGTTEQFF.

CDR3 DNA sequence: TGTGCCAGCAGCTCGAAAAACTCCTACGAGCAGTACTTC. Amino acids: CASSSKNSYEQYF. V gene TRBV5-4 combines with J gene TRBJ2-7, with D unclear. The V gene lost 3 bases and the J gene lost 0 bases, with 7 bases spanning the gap. The CDR3 is 13 residues long. In germline, CDR1 is SGHNT, CDR2 YYREEE (reference sequence).

The gene calls are TRBV6-6 and TRBJ2-1; the D is unclear. This CDR3 has 12 residues. The germline gives CDR1 MNHNY, CDR2 SVGAGI (reference sequence). The V end was cut by 8 bases, the J end by 4 bases, with 9 bases between. This CDR3 is CASSDGYNEQFF. The CDR3 DNA reads TGTGCCAGCTCGGACGGATACAATGAGCAGTTCTTC.

Only one count was recorded for this clone. The J gene is TRBJ2-7, the V gene TRBV10-1; D possibly corresponds to TRBD1 (6 bases). CDR3 length: 17 residues. CDR1 is WNHNN and CDR2 is SYGVQD in the germline V gene (reference sequence). The V and J ends lost 6 bases and 0 bases respectively, with 21 bases between them. The CDR3 loop is CASSPKGDRGLSYEQYF. Here the CDR3 DNA reads TGCGCCAGCAGCCCTAAGGGGGACCGGGGCCTCTCCTACGAGCAGTACTTC.

The chain couples TRBV5-1 to TRBJ1-4; D is ambiguous. The CDR3 consists of 17 residues. V was shortened by 0 bases and J by 4 bases, with 16 bases between the two germline ends. Germline V gene sequence: CDR1 SGHRS, CDR2 YFSETQ. The CDR3 loop is CASSLGAAADLNEKLFF. CDR3 in DNA: TGCGCCAGCAGCTTGGGGGCGGCGGCTGACCTTAATGAAAAACTGTTTTTT.

The V gene is TRBV11-2, the J gene TRBJ2-5, with 7 positions matching TRBD1. This CDR3 has 15 residues. Per the germline V gene, CDR1 is SGHAT and CDR2 is FQNNGV. With V trimmed by 1 base and J by 2 bases, 4 bases remained unmatched. As DNA, the CDR3 is TGTGCCAGCAGCTTAGGGACAGGCATTCAAGAGACCCAGTACTTC. Its protein product is CASSLGTGIQETQYF.

In its sample, this clone was seen once. The chain recombines TRBV4-1 with TRBJ1-5; no clear D gene. Germline V gives CDR1 MGHRA, CDR2 YSYEKL. V lost 0 bases and J lost 6, with 12 bases in between. CDR3 size: 15 residues. CDR3 amino acids: CASSQDFRSPQPQHF. The CDR3 coding sequence is TGCGCCAGCAGCCAAGATTTCCGTTCTCCTCAGCCCCAGCATTTT.

This clone was seen once. This sequence joins TRBV27 and TRBJ1-4, with a weak D call TRBD1 (6 bases). Between the trimmed V and J ends, which lost 6 bases and 0 bases, there was a span of 11 bases. The CDR3 loop spans 15 amino acids. Germline CDR1 MNHEY, CDR2 SMNVEV (reference sequence). For the CDR3, the DNA is TGTGCCAGCAGCAAACGGACAGCAACTAATGAAAAACTGTTTTTT. It encodes CASSKRTATNEKLFF. The full variable domain, its missing parts supplied by reference TRBV27 and TRBJ1-4, is EAQVTQNPRYLITVTGKKLTVTCSQNMNHEYMSWYRQDPGLGLRQIYYSMNVEVTDKGDVPEGYKVSRKEKRNFPLILESPSPNQTSLYFCASSKRTATNEKLFFGSGTQLSVL.

The chain combines TRBV5-4 with TRBJ1-1; D remains unclear. Trimming pared 0 bases from V and 11 bases from J, leaving 14 bases between. Germline CDR1 is SGHNT and CDR2 is YYREEE (reference sequence). There are 13 residues in the CDR3. The CDR3 DNA is TGTGCCAGCAGCTTGGAGGGCGACGGATACGCTTTCTTT. Its protein is CASSLEGDGYAFF. Supplemented by reference TRBV5-4 and TRBJ1-1, the full variable domain reads ETGVTQSPTHLIKTRGQQVTLRCSSQSGHNTVSWYQQALGQGPQFIFQYYREEENGRGNFPPRFSGLQFPNYSSELNVNALELDDSALYLCASSLEGDGYAFFGQGTRLTVV.

CDR3 region: CASSRDAPYNEQFF. CDR3 sequence (DNA): TGCGCCAGCAGCCGGGACGCGCCCTACAATGAGCAGTTCTTC. The genes are TRBV5-1 and TRBJ2-1, with D perhaps assigned TRBD1 or TRBD2 (5 bases each). This CDR3 region has 14 residues. The germline V gene encodes CDR1 SGHRS and CDR2 YFSETQ. V lost 4 bases and J 2 bases, leaving 10 bases between the germline ends.

The CDR3 DNA reads as TGTGCCAGCTCACCAGACAATTCACCCCTCCACTTT. This encodes CASSPDNSPLHF. This sequence joins TRBV18 and TRBJ1-6; D unclear. V was trimmed by 2 bases and J by 7 bases, leaving 3 bases between them. The germline CDR1 and CDR2 sequences are KGHSH and LQKENI. The CDR3 sequence is 12 residues long.

V usage is TRBV19 and J usage is TRBJ2-5; D perhaps matches TRBD2 (6 bases). Trimming stripped 7 bases from V and 2 bases from J, with 20 bases between. The CDR3 has 16 residues. The germline V gene has CDR1 LNHDA and CDR2 SQIVND (reference sequence). The CDR3 loop reads CASNLAGSSAQETQYF. The CDR3 bases are TGTGCCAGTAACCTCGCGGGGTCTAGCGCTCAAGAGACCCAGTACTTC.

This clone was picked up a small number of times. The chain recombines TRBV11-3 with TRBJ2-5; 7 bases fit TRBD1. The CDR3 runs 12 residues. V was clipped by 5 bases and J by 3 bases; unmatched bases: 0. Germline V CDR1 and CDR2: SGHNT, YENEEA. The CDR3 coding sequence is TGTGCCAGCAGCCAGGGGGAAGAGACCCAGTACTTC. This codes for CASSQGEETQYF.

This rearrangement joins TRBV27 to TRBJ1-2; D is uncertain. Trimming took off 0 bases at V and 5 bases at J, with 7 bases between the two ends. The V gene's germline CDR1 is MNHEY and CDR2 SMNVEV (reference sequence). This CDR3 is built from 13 residues. The CDR3, as DNA: TGTGCCAGCAGTTTATCGAGGACGTATGGCTACACCTTC. Translation: CASSLSRTYGYTF.